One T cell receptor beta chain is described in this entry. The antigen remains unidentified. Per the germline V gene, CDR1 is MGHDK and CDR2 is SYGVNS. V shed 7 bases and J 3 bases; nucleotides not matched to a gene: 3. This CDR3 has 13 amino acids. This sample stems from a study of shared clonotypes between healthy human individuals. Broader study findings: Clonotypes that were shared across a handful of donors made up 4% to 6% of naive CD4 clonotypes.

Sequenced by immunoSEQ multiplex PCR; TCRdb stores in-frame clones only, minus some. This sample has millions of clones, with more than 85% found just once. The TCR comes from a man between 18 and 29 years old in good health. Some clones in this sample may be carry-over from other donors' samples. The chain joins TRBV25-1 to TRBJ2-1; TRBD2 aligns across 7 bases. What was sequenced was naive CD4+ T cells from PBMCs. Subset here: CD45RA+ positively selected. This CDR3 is CASTRDYYNEQFF. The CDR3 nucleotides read TGTGCCAGCACCCGGGACTACTACAATGAGCAGTTCTTC.